Here is one T cell receptor (beta chain) with its context. This sample stems from a study of blood T cell repertoires in COVID-19. Looking at the study overall: Donors in the United States, Italy and Spain gave samples during acute or convalescent COVID-19. T cells, B-cell-depleted T cells, or PBMCs provided the cDNA or gDNA that served as material.

Under the authors' procedure: Researchers report that nucleated cell counts were estimated from reference gene primer amplification. Sequencing used immunoSEQ multiplex PCR; TCRdb keeps in-frame clones, though not all of them. The V and J calls and clone size were taken over from that table, and D and trimming were inferred from the DNA. Counted here are 200,000 to 250,000 clones, about 85% occurring once; the ten biggest clones make up less than 15%. V lost 0 bases, J lost 6 bases, and 5 bases stayed unmatched. The CDR3 spans 16 residues. The germline V gene encodes CDR1 SSHAT and CDR2 FNYEAQ (reference sequence).

Sequencing used peripheral blood. The sequence came from a woman younger than 35 who had recovered from COVID-19. The chain uses TRBV7-7 and TRBJ2-2; 9 bases agree with TRBD2. This CDR3 is CASSLAVERGAGELFF. CDR3 nucleotide sequence: TGTGCCAGCAGCTTAGCGGTGGAGCGGGGGGCCGGGGAGCTGTTTTTT.